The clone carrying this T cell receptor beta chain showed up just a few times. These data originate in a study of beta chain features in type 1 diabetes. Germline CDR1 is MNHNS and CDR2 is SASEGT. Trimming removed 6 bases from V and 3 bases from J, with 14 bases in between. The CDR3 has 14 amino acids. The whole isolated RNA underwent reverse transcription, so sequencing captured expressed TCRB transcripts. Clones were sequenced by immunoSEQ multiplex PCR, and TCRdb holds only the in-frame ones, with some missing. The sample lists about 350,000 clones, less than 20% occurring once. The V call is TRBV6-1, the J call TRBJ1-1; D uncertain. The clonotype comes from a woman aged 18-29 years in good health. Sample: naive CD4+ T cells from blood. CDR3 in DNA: TGTGCCAGCAGCCGGAGGGCCGGGGACACTGAAGCTTTCTTT. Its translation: CASSRRAGDTEAFF.